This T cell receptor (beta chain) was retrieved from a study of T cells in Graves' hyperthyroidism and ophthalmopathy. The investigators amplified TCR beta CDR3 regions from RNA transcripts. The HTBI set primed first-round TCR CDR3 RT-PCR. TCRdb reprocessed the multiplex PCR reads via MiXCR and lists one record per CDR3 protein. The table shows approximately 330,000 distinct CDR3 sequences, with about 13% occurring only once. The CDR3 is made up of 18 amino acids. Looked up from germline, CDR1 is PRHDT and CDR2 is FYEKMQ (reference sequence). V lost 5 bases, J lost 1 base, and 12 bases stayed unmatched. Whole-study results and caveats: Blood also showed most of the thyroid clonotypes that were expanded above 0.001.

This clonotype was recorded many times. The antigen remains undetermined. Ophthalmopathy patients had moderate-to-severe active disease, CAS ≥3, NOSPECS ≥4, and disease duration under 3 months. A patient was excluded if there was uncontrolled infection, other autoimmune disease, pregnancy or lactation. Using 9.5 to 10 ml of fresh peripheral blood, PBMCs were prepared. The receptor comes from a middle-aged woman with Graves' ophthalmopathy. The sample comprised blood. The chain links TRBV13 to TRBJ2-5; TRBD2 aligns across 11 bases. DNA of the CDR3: TGTGCCAGCAGCCCGAACCTGGGACTAGCGGAGTCCCAAGAGACCCAGTACTTC. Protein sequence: CASSPNLGLAESQETQYF. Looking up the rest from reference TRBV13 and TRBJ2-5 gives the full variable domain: AAGVIQSPRHLIKEKRETATLKCYPIPRHDTVYWYQQGPGQDPQFLISFYEKMQSDKGSIPDRFSAQQFSDYHSELNMSSLELGDSALYFCASSPNLGLAESQETQYFGPGTRLLVL.